Included here is one TCR beta chain sequence, with context. These data come from a study of cytomegalovirus exposure and HLA in healthy donors. Vbeta (60) and Jbeta (13) primers were used in the PCR. TCRdb's table, derived via immunoSEQ multiplex PCR, lists solely in-frame clones and lacks some. The sample contains fewer than 150,000 clones, around 80% of which appear only once. The CDR3 has 13 residues. Per germline, CDR1 SGHDT and CDR2 YYEEEE. With V trimmed by 0 bases and J by 4 bases, 0 bases remained unmatched. The sequence was obtained from a man aged 35 to 55 in good health and CMV-seropositive. Input material: PBMCs. The chain has TRBV5-6 and TRBJ2-5, with 7 bases matching TRBD2. The CDR3 sequence is CASSLAGGETQYF. The CDR3 bases are TGTGCCAGCAGCTTGGCGGGGGGAGAGACCCAGTACTTC.